This T cell receptor beta chain was sequenced during a study of beta chain features in type 1 diabetes. The wider study: Regarding age, gender and cell yields, patients proved similar to healthy donors. Regarding the study as a whole: The study left unresolved whether HLA type influences TCRB rearrangement. Compared with healthy donors, patients appeared to share more similar naive, central memory and regulatory TCRB repertoires. All four CD4+ subsets from Type 1 diabetes patients carried moderately but significantly shorter TCRB CDR3s.

Germline V lookup: CDR1 SGHDT, CDR2 YYEEEE. CDR3 length equals 13 residues. The V end lost 0 bases, the J end lost 4 bases, and 6 bases lay between the germline ends. Reverse transcription of all isolated RNA meant that expressed TCRB transcripts were sequenced. Assay: immunoSEQ multiplex PCR; the TCRdb copy retains only in-frame clones and omits some. The profile shows some 290,000 clones, 14% of them singletons. Points on this clone: The antigen is unknown.

The sample taken for sequencing was naive CD4+ T cells from blood. The origin of this receptor is a man aged 30-40 years with type 1 diabetes. The J gene is TRBJ2-3, the V gene TRBV5-6; D call uncertain. CDR3 bases: TGTGCCAGCAGCTTGGGGGCCTCAGATACGCAGTATTTT. As protein: CASSLGASDTQYF.